The 9 T cell receptor beta chains listed next were all sequenced from one sample in a study of graft-versus-host responses after intestinal transplantation. The antigens these receptors bind are not known. TCRdb's copy holds only in-frame clones and misses some; the assay was immunoSEQ multiplex PCR. The data contain about 130,000 clones, around 90% of them singletons. Sequencing used unstimulated CD4+ T cells sorted from spleen or lymph node cells, obtained before intestinal transplant. These TCRs come from a human donor who received an intestinal transplant.

The chain joins TRBV6-1 to TRBJ2-5; TRBD1 matches 8 bases. The CDR3 runs 14 residues. V dropped 5 bases and J dropped 2; count of bases not matched to a gene: 4. Germline CDR1 MNHNS, CDR2 SASEGT. CDR3 amino acids: CASSWGDRQETQYF. The CDR3 nucleotides are TGTGCCAGCAGTTGGGGGGACAGGCAAGAGACCCAGTACTTC.

This rearrangement joins TRBV25-1 to TRBJ2-5; D gene uncertain. Germline assignment: CDR1 MGHDK and CDR2 SYGVNS. With 0 bases removed from V and 4 bases from J, the gap between germline ends came to 6 bases. This CDR3 comprises 13 residues. Here the CDR3 reads CASSEYIVETQYF. CDR3 nucleotides: TGTGCCAGCAGTGAATATATCGTAGAGACCCAGTACTTC.

This chain joins TRBV10-3 and TRBJ2-7; TRBD1 is a possible D gene (7 bases). Germline-derived CDR1 and CDR2 are ENHRY and SYGVKD. V dropped 6 bases and J dropped 4 bases, with 13 bases sitting between them. This CDR3 region has 13 residues. This CDR3 reads CAIRETGRYEQYF. CDR3 nucleotide sequence: TGTGCCATCAGAGAGACAGGGAGGTACGAGCAGTACTTC.

V and J are TRBV6-5 and TRBJ2-7; D is unresolved. Trimming shortened V by 2 bases and J by 9 bases, and 8 bases separated the two germline ends. Per the germline V gene, CDR1 is MNHEY and CDR2 is SVGAGI. CDR3 length: 11 residues. Here the CDR3 reads CASSYVGRQYF. The CDR3 DNA reads as TGTGCCAGCAGTTACGTAGGTCGGCAGTACTTC.

The chain links TRBV5-6 to TRBJ2-6; D is undetermined. The V end lost 2 bases, the J end lost 0 bases, and 18 bases lay between the germline ends. Germline values: CDR1 SGHDT, CDR2 YYEEEE. The CDR3 spans 19 residues. The CDR3 DNA follows: TGTGCCAGCAGCTTTGGGGTCACGCGACCCTCCTCTGGGGCCAACGTCCTGACTTTC. Its translation is CASSFGVTRPSSGANVLTF. Full variable domain (rest looked up from reference TRBV5-6 and TRBJ2-6): DAGVTQSPTHLIKTRGQQVTLRCSPKSGHDTVSWYQQALGQGPQFIFQYYEEEERQRGNFPDRFSGHQFPNYSSELNVNALLLGDSALYLCASSFGVTRPSSGANVLTFGAGSRLTVL.

V and J are TRBV12-5 and TRBJ1-4; unclear D gene. The CDR3 runs 15 residues. Germline CDR1 is LGHNT and CDR2 is FRNRAP. V lost 0 bases and J 5 bases, leaving 10 bases between the germline ends. The CDR3 region has the DNA TGTGCTAGTGGTTTGGTACAAGGAGGGAATGAAAAACTGTTTTTT. Protein sequence: CASGLVQGGNEKLFF.

The chain is built from TRBV7-9 and TRBJ2-7; 11 nucleotides line up with TRBD1. CDR3 length: 18 residues. In germline, CDR1 is SEHNR, CDR2 FQNEAQ (reference sequence). V lost 7 bases and J lost 1; bases outside the gene matches: 15. The CDR3 nucleotides are TGTGCCAGCACCGACCGGACAGGGGGCGTAATCGGGTCCTACGAGCAGTACTTC. Protein: CASTDRTGGVIGSYEQYF.

V is TRBV10-2 and J is TRBJ1-2; 9 nucleotides align to TRBD1. The CDR3 totals 16 residues. J was trimmed by 8 bases and V by 3 bases; bases with no gene match: 13. The germline gives CDR1 WSHSY, CDR2 SAAADI. The CDR3 loop reads CASSDTGGSGARGYTF. The CDR3 nucleotides are TGCGCCAGCAGTGACACAGGGGGCTCCGGAGCTCGCGGCTACACCTTC.

This clone was observed a single time. This rearrangement joins TRBV29-1 to TRBJ1-3, with D hard to call. V was trimmed by 1 base and J by 0 bases, leaving 10 bases between them. CDR3 size: 15 residues. From germline, CDR1 is SQVTM and CDR2 ANQGSEA. The CDR3 sequence: CSVEGRSSSGNTIYF. CDR3 in DNA: TGCAGCGTTGAAGGTAGATCCTCCTCTGGAAACACCATATATTTT. Full variable domain (rest looked up from reference TRBV29-1 and TRBJ1-3): SAVISQKPSRDICQRGTSLTIQCQVDSQVTMMFWYRQQPGQSLTLIATANQGSEATYESGFVIDKFPISRPNLTFSTLTVSNMSPEDSSIYLCSVEGRSSSGNTIYFGEGSWLTVV.